The 7 T cell receptor beta chains listed next were all sequenced from one sample in a study of T cell repertoires in cytomegalovirus infection. Their antigen targets remain unknown. MiXCR was run by TCRdb on the reads, yielding one entry per CDR3 protein. The sample contains hundreds of thousands of distinct CDR3 sequences, roughly 42% of which appear only once. The sample here was cultured PBMCs, taken from culture after CMV antigen stimulation. Receptor source: a human donor in good health (CMV status not recorded). Some clones in this sample may be carry-over from other donors' samples.

The chain is built from TRBV7-4 and TRBJ2-1; 7 bases line up with TRBD2. CDR1 and CDR2 (germline): SGHVT, SQSDAQ. The V and J ends lost 5 bases and 6 bases, in that order; junction bases with no gene match: 10. CDR3 length equals 15 residues. The CDR3 bases are TGTGCCAGCAGCATACCGGGACTAACAGTCAATGAGCAGTTCTTC. It codes for CASSIPGLTVNEQFF.

This chain connects TRBV4-1 to TRBJ1-5; TRBD1 might be the D (6 bases). Per the germline V gene, CDR1 is MGHRA and CDR2 is YSYEKL. CDR3 length: 15 amino acids. Trimming left V 0 bases short and J 3 bases short, with 9 bases between. The CDR3 region has the DNA TGCGCCAGCAGCCAAGATAGGACAGACAATCAGCCCCAGCATTTT. Protein product: CASSQDRTDNQPQHF.

This clonotype was seen a few times. The chain has TRBV7-6 and TRBJ2-5; D might be TRBD1 or TRBD2, each matching 6 bases. CDR1 and CDR2 from the germline V gene are SGHVS and FNYEAQ. This CDR3 comprises 14 residues. Trimming left V 1 base short and J 12 bases short, with 18 bases between. CDR3 sequence (DNA): TGTGCCAGCAGCTTAGAGGGGGGTTTACCGACTAAGTACTTC. Its protein is CASSLEGGLPTKYF.

This chain links TRBV6-6 with TRBJ1-5; possibly TRBD1 for D (6 bases). The germline V and J ends were trimmed by 2 bases and 7 bases, with 12 bases remaining between them. This CDR3 spans 14 amino acids. CDR1 is MNHNY and CDR2 is SVGAGI in the germline V gene (reference sequence). In DNA, the CDR3 is TGTGCCAGCAGTTACAAGGGGGGAGAGCAGCCCCAGCATTTT. Translating it yields CASSYKGGEQPQHF.

Ten or more counts support this clonotype. CDR3 sequence reads: CASSPGPLADTQYF. The DNA for the CDR3 is TGTGCCAGCAGCCCCGGGCCCCTCGCAGATACGCAGTATTTT. The V call is TRBV7-2, the J call TRBJ2-3; D uncertain. Trimming cost V 5 bases and J 4 bases, with 13 bases left between them. The CDR3 contains 14 residues. Looked up from germline, CDR1 is SGHTA and CDR2 is FQGNSA.

The gene calls are TRBV19 and TRBJ1-5, with TRBD1 matching 7 bases. CDR1 LNHDA and CDR2 SQIVND come from the germline V gene (reference sequence). V shed 10 bases, J shed 4 bases, and the junction held 7 bases outside the gene matches. The CDR3 is 13 residues long. CDR3 sequence reads: CATSGQINQPQHF. In DNA form, the CDR3 reads TGTGCCACTTCGGGACAGATTAATCAGCCCCAGCATTTT.

The chain combines TRBV20-1 with TRBJ2-2; possibly TRBD1 for D (5 bases). Germline V gene lookup returns CDR1 DFQATT and CDR2 SNEGSKA (reference sequence). Trimming removed 6 bases at V and 1 base at J, with 15 bases between. The CDR3 extends over 15 amino acids. The CDR3 nucleotides are TGCAGTGCCTCCGGGCCAAGGGGGAACACCGGGGAGCTGTTTTTT. Its protein is CSASGPRGNTGELFF.